These 21 T cell receptor beta chains were all obtained from the same sample, sequenced in a study of cytomegalovirus exposure and HLA in healthy donors. PCR amplification relied on 60 Vbeta primers (plus 13 Jbeta primers). Produced via immunoSEQ multiplex PCR; TCRdb's table is partial and in-frame only. Altogether 200,000 to 250,000 clones are present, roughly 80% being singletons, with the ten largest covering 2.9%. Sequencing was done on a sample of PBMCs. The receptors derive from a man aged 25 to 40 in good health and CMV-seronegative.

V usage is TRBV14 and J usage is TRBJ2-5; 8 nucleotides match TRBD2. Looked up from germline, CDR1 is SGHDN and CDR2 is FVKESK. The CDR3 consists of 16 residues. V trimming: 3 bases; J trimming: 1 base; junction bases outside the gene matches: 7. CDR3 amino acids: CASSHAFGRGQETQYF. The CDR3 DNA reads TGTGCCAGCAGCCACGCCTTCGGGAGGGGCCAAGAGACCCAGTACTTC.

This chain joins TRBV6-5 and TRBJ1-3; the D is unclear. The CDR3 consists of 13 residues. Germline V CDR1 and CDR2: MNHEY, SVGAGI. The DNA for the CDR3 is TGTACCACCCAAGCGGATTCTGGAAACACCATATATTTT. Translation gives CTTQADSGNTIYF.

The CDR3 sequence is CASRPGTGVSGGYTF. DNA of the CDR3: TGTGCCAGCAGGCCCGGGACAGGGGTGTCGGGTGGCTACACCTTC. This chain uses TRBV7-9 with TRBJ1-2; 10 nucleotides align to TRBD1. This CDR3 comprises 15 residues. Trimming at V came to 6 bases and at J to 7 bases, leaving 11 bases not matched to a gene. In germline, CDR1 is SEHNR, CDR2 FQNEAQ (reference sequence).

This chain uses TRBV6-6 with TRBJ2-5; 8 positions agree with TRBD2. CDR1 and CDR2 (germline): MNHNY, SVGAGI (reference sequence). The CDR3 loop spans 15 amino acids. V trimming: 2 bases; J trimming: 3 bases; junction bases outside the gene matches: 5. The DNA for the CDR3 is TGTGCCAGCAGTTACCCGCTTAGCGGGGAAGAGACCCAGTACTTC. Amino acid sequence: CASSYPLSGEETQYF.

The chain uses TRBV7-2 and TRBJ2-7; D possibly corresponds to TRBD1 (6 bases). The V end was cut by 5 bases, the J end by 2 bases, with 13 bases between. CDR3 length equals 14 residues. The germline V gene has CDR1 SGHTA and CDR2 FQGNSA. CDR3 region: CASSPDRLAYEQYF. CDR3 sequence (DNA): TGTGCCAGCAGCCCCGACAGGTTAGCCTACGAGCAGTACTTC.

The V call is TRBV19, the J call TRBJ1-2; 9 positions match TRBD1. The ends lost 4 bases at V and 3 bases at J; junction bases unmatched: 6. Germline V gives CDR1 LNHDA, CDR2 SQIVND (reference sequence). The CDR3 runs to 15 residues. Written as DNA, the CDR3 is TGTGCCAGTAGTACGGGACAGGGCCTTCACTATGGCTACACCTTC. This sequence encodes CASSTGQGLHYGYTF.

This chain uses TRBV9 with TRBJ2-3; TRBD2 is a possible D gene (6 bases). Germline values: CDR1 SGDLS, CDR2 YYNGEE. V was trimmed by 0 bases and J by 3 bases, leaving 11 bases between them. This CDR3 contains 15 residues. The DNA of the CDR3 is TGTGCCAGCAGCGTAGAGGGAGGCAAAACAGATACGCAGTATTTT. Protein sequence: CASSVEGGKTDTQYF.

The V call is TRBV5-8, the J call TRBJ2-1; 10 bases match TRBD1. Germline CDR1 is SGHTS and CDR2 is YDEGEE. After removal of 3 bases from V and 4 bases from J, the junction contained 10 bases not matched to a gene. CDR3 size: 17 residues. As DNA, the CDR3 is TGTGCCAGCAGCTCACCCCCGGGACAGGGGAGATACAATGAGCAGTTCTTC. This sequence encodes CASSSPPGQGRYNEQFF.

V gene TRBV9 combines with J gene TRBJ2-5; 7 positions agree with TRBD1. The V gene's germline CDR1 is SGDLS and CDR2 YYNGEE. The CDR3 has 13 amino acids. V dropped 3 bases and J dropped 3; count of bases not matched to a gene: 2. The DNA for the CDR3 is TGTGCCAGCAGCGCGACAGGGAAAGAGACCCAGTACTTC. As protein: CASSATGKETQYF. The full variable domain, with the rest looked up from reference TRBV9 and TRBJ2-5, is DSGVTQTPKHLITATGQRVTLRCSPRSGDLSVYWYQQSLDQGLQFLIQYYNGEERAKGNILERFSAQQFPDLHSELNLSSLELGDSALYFCASSATGKETQYFGPGTRLLVL.

J is TRBJ1-5 and V is TRBV19, with 8 bases matching TRBD1. The CDR3 is 16 amino acids. The germline V gene has CDR1 LNHDA and CDR2 SQIVND (reference sequence). Trimming at V came to 6 bases and at J to 3 bases, leaving 10 bases not matched to a gene. CDR3 residues: CASSIRKGQDNQPQHF. Written as DNA, the CDR3 is TGTGCCAGTAGCATTAGGAAGGGACAGGACAATCAGCCCCAGCATTTT. The whole variable domain, remainder taken from reference TRBV19 and TRBJ1-5, is DGGITQSPKYLFRKEGQNVTLSCEQNLNHDAMYWYRQDPGQGLRLIYYSQIVNDFQKGDIAEGYSVSREKKESFPLTVTSAQKNPTAFYLCASSIRKGQDNQPQHFGDGTRLSIL.

V and J are TRBV11-2 and TRBJ1-1, with TRBD1 matching 9 bases. V shed 5 bases, J shed 8 bases, and the junction held 9 bases outside the gene matches. CDR1 is SGHAT and CDR2 is FQNNGV in the germline V gene. CDR3 size: 14 residues. CDR3 coding DNA: TGTGCCAGCAGCCCAACTCGGGGACAGGGAGAAGCTTTCTTT. Its translation is CASSPTRGQGEAFF.

V is TRBV7-3 and J is TRBJ2-2; 11 positions match TRBD2. The CDR3 covers 16 residues. Germline CDR1 SGHTA, CDR2 FQGTGA. The junction had 5 bases not matched to a gene; V was cut back by 1 base and J by 7 bases. The CDR3 nucleotides are TGTGCCAGCAGCTTAAGAACTAGCGGGGGCCACGGGGAGCTGTTTTTT. It encodes CASSLRTSGGHGELFF.

The chain carries TRBV6-5 and TRBJ2-2; D is uncertain. Trimming cost V 8 bases and J 7 bases, with 14 bases left between them. CDR1 and CDR2 from the germline V gene are MNHEY and SVGAGI. The CDR3 runs to 13 residues. The CDR3 is CASRPNQVGELFF. The CDR3 DNA follows: TGTGCCAGCCGACCGAATCAGGTCGGGGAGCTGTTTTTT.

The chain employs TRBV6-4 and TRBJ2-3, with 8 bases matching TRBD1. J was trimmed by 0 bases and V by 6 bases; bases with no gene match: 2. Per germline, CDR1 MRHNA and CDR2 SNTAGT. This CDR3 region has 14 residues. The CDR3 DNA sequence: TGTGCCAGCAGGAGGGACAGGAGCACAGATACGCAGTATTTT. Translating gives CASRRDRSTDTQYF.

The chain employs TRBV4-2 and TRBJ1-5; D possibly corresponds to TRBD1 (6 bases). Trimming removed 1 base at V and 7 bases at J, with 11 bases between. This CDR3 has 14 residues. CDR1 and CDR2 from the germline V gene are LGHNA and YNFKEQ. Here the CDR3 DNA reads TGTGCCAGCAGCCAAGGAGGGGGGGCACAGCCCCAGCATTTT. It yields the protein CASSQGGGAQPQHF.

The chain links TRBV12-5 to TRBJ2-7; 9 nucleotides match TRBD1. The V and J ends lost 5 bases and 5 bases, in that order; junction bases with no gene match: 16. The CDR3 has 17 amino acids. Germline CDR1 and CDR2: LGHNT and FRNRAP. The CDR3 nucleotides are TGTGCTAGTGGTATTAGAGGTCGGGACAGGGACGTCCACGAGCAGTACTTC. It encodes CASGIRGRDRDVHEQYF.

This chain joins TRBV7-6 and TRBJ2-7; 8 bases align to TRBD2. The V segment lost 2 bases and the J segment 1 base; nucleotides outside the gene matches: 10. The CDR3 totals 17 residues. Germline CDR1 is SGHVS and CDR2 is FNYEAQ. The CDR3, as DNA: TGTGCCAGCAGCTTACGAGCGGGGGTGGATTTGTCCTACGAGCAGTACTTC. Its translation is CASSLRAGVDLSYEQYF.

The rearrangement joins TRBV11-2 to TRBJ2-5; D gene uncertain. The CDR3 runs 15 residues. Per germline, CDR1 SGHAT and CDR2 FQNNGV. The V end lost 3 bases, the J end lost 5 bases, and 16 bases lay between the germline ends. CDR3 bases: TGTGCCAGCAGCTTTAGTCCGGTTCCCCGGGAGACCCAGTACTTC. This gives the protein CASSFSPVPRETQYF.

The chain is built from TRBV7-3 and TRBJ2-3; a weak D match, TRBD2 (5 bases). The CDR3 is made up of 13 amino acids. From germline, CDR1 is SGHTA and CDR2 FQGTGA. V was pared by 4 bases and J by 4 bases, with 9 bases between. CDR3 sequence (DNA): TGTGCCAGCAGCTCACCGGGATCAGATACGCAGTATTTT. It codes for CASSSPGSDTQYF.

The chain joins TRBV5-1 to TRBJ2-5; 8 nucleotides match TRBD2. V lost 0 bases, J lost 7 bases, and 14 bases stayed unmatched. The CDR3 length is 17 residues. Germline CDR1 is SGHRS and CDR2 is YFSETQ. CDR3 DNA sequence: TGCGCCAGCAGCTTGGTCGTTGGCGGGGGGCTCGTTGTGACCCAGTACTTC. Amino acids: CASSLVVGGGLVVTQYF.

This rearrangement joins TRBV7-6 to TRBJ2-2; D is perhaps TRBD1 (5 bases). The CDR3 totals 14 residues. Germline V lookup: CDR1 SGHVS, CDR2 FNYEAQ. Deletions cut 1 base from V and 7 bases from J, with 10 bases between. CDR3 DNA: TGTGCCAGCAGCTTAGAAGGGGTACGCGGGGAGCTGTTTTTT. Translation gives CASSLEGVRGELFF.